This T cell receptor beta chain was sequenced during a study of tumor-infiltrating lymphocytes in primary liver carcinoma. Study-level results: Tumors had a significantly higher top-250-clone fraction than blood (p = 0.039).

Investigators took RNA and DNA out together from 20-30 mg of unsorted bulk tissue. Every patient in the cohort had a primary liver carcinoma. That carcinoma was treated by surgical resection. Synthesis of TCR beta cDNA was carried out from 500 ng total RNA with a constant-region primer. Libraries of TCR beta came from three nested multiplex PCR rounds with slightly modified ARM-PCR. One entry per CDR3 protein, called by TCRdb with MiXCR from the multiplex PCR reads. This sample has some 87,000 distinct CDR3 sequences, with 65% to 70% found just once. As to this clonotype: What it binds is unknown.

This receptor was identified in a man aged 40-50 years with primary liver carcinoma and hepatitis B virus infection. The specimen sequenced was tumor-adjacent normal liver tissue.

The CDR3 nucleotides are TGTGCCAGTAGTATGGCGCGAAGGGGGCCAGAGACCCAGTACTTC. Residues: CASSMARRGPETQYF. The chain links TRBV19 to TRBJ2-5; TRBD1 matches 7 bases. J gave up 4 bases and V 3 bases, and 8 bases lay outside the gene matches. This CDR3 region has 15 residues. Germline V CDR1 and CDR2: LNHDA, SQIVND (reference sequence).